This T cell receptor (beta chain) was found in a study of monozygotic twins with inflammatory bowel disease. Germline V gene sequence: CDR1 DFQATT, CDR2 SNEGSKA (reference sequence). The CDR3 sequence is 13 residues long. Reprocessing the 5' RACE reads, TCRdb reports a single entry for every CDR3 protein and omits DNA. The table for this sample gives approximately 400,000 distinct CDR3 sequences. The clonotype was recovered from a human donor with ulcerative colitis or Crohn's disease, or a healthy co-twin of an affected twin (not recorded which). The sequencing input was blood. The chain uses TRBV20-1 and TRBJ2-1; TCRdb's D call, TRBD1, is unchecked because there is no DNA. This CDR3 reads CSASPGGGNEQFF.